This TCR beta chain derives from a study of T cell responses to AZD1222 COVID-19 vaccine. Whole-study context: Timing groups of about 4 and about 12 weeks for second doses were pooled.

A remark on this clone: Its antigen is undetermined.

Notes on the study in general: Two AZD1222 administrations were followed by greater Spike-specific TCR breadth and depth. The CD4 TCRs associated with vaccination extended across spike and predominated at 160-218 and 743-854.

Method: immunoSEQ multiplex PCR; TCRdb's copy keeps in-frame clones and lacks some. There are roughly 70,000 clones in the sample; approximately 85% occur only once, and about 5.8% lies in the top ten. The starting material was peripheral blood, obtained on day 0 of AZD1222 vaccination. The sequence derives from an adult in good health.

The CDR3 DNA reads as TGTGCCTGGACTAAGAGTTTCGGGACTAGCGGGGGGAAGGGCGCCGGGGAGCTGTTTTTT. It encodes CAWTKSFGTSGGKGAGELFF. This chain joins TRBV30 and TRBJ2-2; 15 nucleotides agree with TRBD2. Germline V CDR1 and CDR2: GTSNPN, SVGIG (reference sequence). The CDR3 runs 20 residues. With V trimmed by 4 bases and J by 6 bases, 18 bases remained unmatched.